The 14 T cell receptor beta chains presented below share a single source sample, sequenced in a study of T-cell reconstitution after alpha-beta-depleted transplantation in children (dated by TCRdb to about 2016). Libraries were built with PCR. Sequencing used an Illumina HiSeq 2500. TCR libraries were prepared with molecular barcoding, using unique molecular identifiers to normalize TCRbeta repertoire quantification. TCRdb's own reprocessing of the public reads used fastp at Q25 and MiXCR and kept productive beta chains. Entries that share a CDR3 protein sequence are merged under the most common genes and DNA. Across this sample there are about 610,000 distinct CDR3 sequences, with about 10% seen only once. The biggest ten clones account for about 4.2% of the sample. This material consisted of PBMCs from the stem cell graft donor, taken from the stem cell graft. The origin of the receptors is a human donor who donated a stem cell graft to a child with acute myeloid leukemia.

V gene TRBV18 combines with J gene TRBJ2-7; D is perhaps TRBD2 (6 bases). The CDR3 length is 14 residues. V was cut by 4 bases and J by 6 bases, with 16 bases left in between. From germline, CDR1 is KGHSH and CDR2 LQKENI. In DNA form, the CDR3 reads TGTGCCAGCTCACACGGGACTCCGTCCGCCGAGCAGTACTTC. This translates into CASSHGTPSAEQYF.

This clonotype was seen at least ten times. The gene calls are TRBV15 and TRBJ1-1; TRBD1 might be the D (6 bases). The V end lost 6 bases, the J end lost 1 base, and 15 bases lay between the germline ends. Germline V CDR1 and CDR2: LNHNV, YYDKDF (reference sequence). This CDR3 contains 15 residues. The CDR3 reads CATRAFRDKNTEAFF. The CDR3 DNA reads TGTGCCACCAGAGCTTTCCGGGACAAGAACACTGAAGCTTTCTTT.

This clonotype was recorded many times. CDR3 bases: TGCGCCAGCAGCCTAGGACTAGCGGGAGCTGGGGAGCAGTACTTC. As protein: CASSLGLAGAGEQYF. This chain links TRBV5-1 with TRBJ2-7; 13 positions match TRBD2. Trimming took 4 bases from V and 7 from J; bases not matched to a gene: 8. The CDR3 has 15 residues. CDR1 is SGHRS, CDR2 YFSETQ, per germline.

This chain connects TRBV20-1 to TRBJ1-2; D unresolved. V gave up 3 bases and J gave up 12 bases, with 11 bases separating them. Germline values: CDR1 DFQATT, CDR2 SNEGSKA (reference sequence). The CDR3 totals 10 residues. The CDR3 here is CSASGWLDTF. CDR3 sequence (DNA): TGCAGTGCTAGTGGGTGGCTGGACACCTTC.

This clonotype was detected many times. The chain recombines TRBV4-2 with TRBJ1-2; TRBD1 is a possible D gene (5 bases). Germline loops: CDR1 LGHNA, CDR2 YNFKEQ. The CDR3 is 14 amino acids. The ends were cut back, 0 bases at V and 2 bases at J, with 7 bases in the middle. CDR3 sequence reads: CASSQDGGNYGYTF. The CDR3 coding sequence is TGTGCCAGCAGCCAAGATGGGGGAAACTATGGCTACACCTTC.

The table lists this clonotype with a few counts. V is TRBV20-1 and J is TRBJ2-5; D is ambiguous. V was cut by 2 bases and J by 4 bases, with 20 bases left in between. This CDR3 is built from 16 residues. The germline V gene has CDR1 DFQATT and CDR2 SNEGSKA (reference sequence). CDR3 loop: CSARISPFRGGETQYF. The CDR3 nucleotides read TGCAGTGCTAGAATTTCTCCCTTCAGAGGCGGAGAGACCCAGTACTTC.

The chain combines TRBV7-9 with TRBJ1-3; TRBD1 matches at 7 bases. Germline trimming cut 6 bases from V and 0 bases from J; bases unmatched to any gene: 8. Germline CDR1 SEHNR, CDR2 FQNEAQ (reference sequence). This CDR3 spans 16 amino acids. The CDR3 protein is CASSPYDRDSGNTIYF. For the CDR3, the DNA is TGTGCCAGCAGTCCTTATGACAGGGACTCTGGAAACACCATATATTTT.

This clonotype showed up just a few times. The J gene is TRBJ1-5, the V gene TRBV7-9; D gene unclear. From germline, CDR1 is SEHNR and CDR2 FQNEAQ (reference sequence). Trimming took off 4 bases at V and 2 bases at J, with 9 bases between the two ends. This CDR3 has 14 residues. This CDR3 is CASSSNRGNQPQHF. Here the CDR3 DNA reads TGTGCCAGCAGCTCTAACCGGGGCAATCAGCCCCAGCATTTT.

This chain joins TRBV3-1 and TRBJ2-3; perhaps TRBD1 as D (6 bases). CDR3 length equals 12 residues. V lost 8 bases to trimming and J lost 5 bases, with 11 bases between them. Germline V CDR1 and CDR2: LGHDT, YNNKEL (reference sequence). CDR3 coding DNA: TGTGCCAGCCGGACAGCTCAAGATACGCAGTATTTT. This sequence encodes CASRTAQDTQYF.

This clonotype came up a few times. This chain uses TRBV6-2 or TRBV6-3 with TRBJ2-7, with a tentative D call TRBD1 (6 bases). Germline-derived CDR1 and CDR2 are MNHEY and SVGEGT. With 6 bases removed from V and 4 bases from J, the gap between germline ends came to 19 bases. This CDR3 is 15 amino acids long. The CDR3 region is CASRLRAGETYEQYF. CDR3 DNA: TGTGCCAGCAGACTCCGAGCAGGGGAAACTTACGAGCAGTACTTC.

The chain employs TRBV28 and TRBJ2-7; tentative D call: TRBD1 (6 bases). The length of the CDR3 is 13 residues. V was clipped by 10 bases and J by 2 bases, with 15 bases between them. Per the germline V gene, CDR1 is MDHEN and CDR2 is SYDVKM. CDR3 loop: CATLGTPPYEQYF. The CDR3 DNA reads as TGTGCCACCCTGGGGACACCACCCTACGAGCAGTACTTC.

At least ten counts were recorded for this clonotype. The gene calls are TRBV29-1 and TRBJ1-1; D is ambiguous. Germline V gene lookup returns CDR1 SQVTM and CDR2 ANQGSEA. The CDR3 is made up of 13 amino acids. V shed 5 bases and J shed 1 base, with 11 bases lying between them. CDR3 region: CSVSQKTNTEAFF. The CDR3 region has the DNA TGCAGCGTTAGCCAAAAGACGAACACTGAAGCTTTCTTT.

This clonotype was observed a few times. J is TRBJ2-1 and V is TRBV15; 13 nucleotides match TRBD2. CDR3 length: 15 amino acids. Germline loops: CDR1 LNHNV, CDR2 YYDKDF (reference sequence). The V and J ends lost 1 base and 8 bases, in that order; junction bases with no gene match: 2. The DNA of the CDR3 is TGTGCCACCAGCAGAGCACTAGCGGGAGGGGATGAGCAGTTCTTC. Its protein product is CATSRALAGGDEQFF.

The chain employs TRBV30 and TRBJ1-2; D is ambiguous. Between the trimmed V and J ends, which lost 1 base and 2 bases, there was a span of 11 bases. CDR3 length: 14 amino acids. Looked up from germline, CDR1 is GTSNPN and CDR2 is SVGIG (reference sequence). The CDR3 coding sequence is TGTGCCTGGAGTGCCACAGTTAACAACTATGGCTACACCTTC. This codes for CAWSATVNNYGYTF.